This T cell receptor beta chain was retrieved from a study of low-dose radiotherapy and immunotherapy resistance in tumors. Germline V gene data show CDR1 as MGHRA and CDR2 as YSYEKL. This CDR3 is 13 amino acids long. V was cut by 1 base and J by 10 bases, with 11 bases left in between. Time point in this sample: before trial treatment. This clonotype was seen at least ten times. TRAV- and TRBV-specific primers, spanning alpha and beta chains, primed first-strand cDNA. With a constant-region primer and a V-primer adapter, TCRs were subjected to 20 PCR cycles of amplification. One entry per CDR3 protein, called by TCRdb with MiXCR from the reads. The table shows 75,000 to 95,000 distinct CDR3 sequences, with more than 8% occurring only once.

The TCR comes from a male donor with prostate cancer. This chain uses TRBV4-1 with TRBJ2-1; weak D call: TRBD2 (6 bases). The source was PBMCs, collected before treatment. Here the CDR3 reads CASSQGGRREQFF. DNA for the CDR3: TGCGCCAGCAGCCAAGGGGGGAGGCGCGAGCAGTTCTTC.